Each of the 30 T cell receptor beta chains below was sequenced from the same sample in a study of cytomegalovirus exposure and HLA in healthy donors. PCR amplification relied on 60 Vbeta primers (plus 13 Jbeta primers). Produced via immunoSEQ multiplex PCR; TCRdb's table is partial and in-frame only. The sample contains approximately 170,000 clones, roughly 85% of which appear only once. Sequencing was done on a sample of PBMCs. The source of these receptors is a boy younger than 10 in good health and CMV-seronegative.

This chain links TRBV5-5 with TRBJ1-1; D not resolved. V was clipped by 0 bases and J by 0 bases, with 6 bases between them. The germline V gene has CDR1 SGHKS and CDR2 YYEKEE (reference sequence). The CDR3 covers 14 residues. The CDR3: CASSLAHLNTEAFF. The DNA for the CDR3 is TGTGCCAGCAGCTTGGCCCACTTGAACACTGAAGCTTTCTTT.

The chain combines TRBV2 with TRBJ1-1, with a possible D match to TRBD1 (5 bases). Trimming took off 5 bases at V and 0 bases at J, with 10 bases between the two ends. In germline, CDR1 is SNHLY, CDR2 FYNNEI. The CDR3 extends over 14 amino acids. The DNA of the CDR3 is TGTGCCAGCAGTTCTTCAGGGTTGAACACTGAAGCTTTCTTT. Protein sequence: CASSSSGLNTEAFF.

V gene TRBV6-6 combines with J gene TRBJ2-2; TRBD1 is a possible D gene (6 bases). V dropped 0 bases and J dropped 6 bases, with 14 bases sitting between them. This CDR3 has 16 residues. Per the germline V gene, CDR1 is MNHNY and CDR2 is SVGAGI (reference sequence). The CDR3 loop is CASSYSGAGTAGELFF. As DNA, the CDR3 is TGTGCCAGCAGTTACTCGGGGGCAGGGACGGCCGGGGAGCTGTTTTTT.

The chain has TRBV29-1 and TRBJ2-5; D is uncertain. The J call may be in error: the DNA end matches TRBJ2-7 better. Looked up from germline, CDR1 is SQVTM and CDR2 is ANQGSEA. The CDR3 spans 13 residues. This CDR3 reads CSVEDPGFHEQYF. Here the CDR3 DNA reads TGCAGCGTTGAAGATCCTGGTTTCCACGAGCAGTACTTC.

The chain has TRBV19 and TRBJ2-1; the D gene is possibly TRBD2 (6 bases). This CDR3 is built from 16 residues. Germline V gene lookup returns CDR1 LNHDA and CDR2 SQIVND (reference sequence). Trimming cost V 7 bases and J 0 bases, with 16 bases left between them. As DNA, the CDR3 is TGTGCCAGTACTACCCCGGGGGAGAGCTCCTACAATGAGCAGTTCTTC. Translated, it gives CASTTPGESSYNEQFF.

CDR3 DNA sequence: TGTGCCAGCAGCGTAGGGGCCCAGAGTTCCTACGAGCAGTACTTC. Translating gives CASSVGAQSSYEQYF. The chain is built from TRBV9 and TRBJ2-7; no definite D call. Germline lookup yields CDR1 SGDLS and CDR2 YYNGEE. The CDR3 runs to 15 residues. V gave up 0 bases and J gave up 1 base, with 11 bases separating them. Full variable domain (rest looked up from reference TRBV9 and TRBJ2-7): DSGVTQTPKHLITATGQRVTLRCSPRSGDLSVYWYQQSLDQGLQFLIQYYNGEERAKGNILERFSAQQFPDLHSELNLSSLELGDSALYFCASSVGAQSSYEQYFGPGTRLTVT.

The chain has TRBV2 and TRBJ1-1, with D possibly being TRBD1 (5 bases). The CDR3 is 10 residues long. V lost 8 bases, J lost 5 bases, and 6 bases lay in between. Per the germline V gene, CDR1 is SNHLY and CDR2 is FYNNEI. CDR3 sequence reads: CASGGTEAFF. The CDR3 region has the DNA TGTGCCAGCGGGGGGACTGAAGCTTTCTTT.

V is TRBV6-1 and J is TRBJ1-5; no definite D call. The germline V and J ends were trimmed by 6 bases and 5 bases, with 14 bases remaining between them. The CDR3 sequence is 14 residues long. Germline lookup yields CDR1 MNHNS and CDR2 SASEGT. CDR3 bases: TGTGCCAGCAGCCGACTCTCCCCCGATCAGCCCCAGCATTTT. It translates to CASSRLSPDQPQHF.

This rearrangement joins TRBV7-9 to TRBJ2-3, with TRBD2 as a possible D gene (6 bases). This CDR3 is 15 amino acids long. Germline values: CDR1 SEHNR, CDR2 FQNEAQ (reference sequence). V was shortened by 2 bases and J by 2 bases, with 11 bases between the two germline ends. The CDR3 DNA follows: TGTGCCAGCAGCTTAAGGGCGGGGCCCACAGATACGCAGTATTTT. This codes for CASSLRAGPTDTQYF.

The V gene is TRBV27, the J gene TRBJ2-6; D call uncertain. Germline values: CDR1 MNHEY, CDR2 SMNVEV (reference sequence). The V end lost 5 bases, the J end lost 0 bases, and 5 bases lay between the germline ends. CDR3 length: 14 residues. CDR3 nucleotides: TGTGCCAGCAGTCCCGTCTCTGGGGCCAACGTCCTGACTTTC. It is translated as CASSPVSGANVLTF.

The chain has TRBV13 and TRBJ2-3; 7 nucleotides line up with TRBD2. Germline lookup yields CDR1 PRHDT and CDR2 FYEKMQ (reference sequence). The length of the CDR3 is 18 residues. Trimming cost V 3 bases and J 2 bases; bases outside gene matches: 14. CDR3 coding DNA: TGTGCCAGCAGCTTCCTGGCTGGGAGGGACTACAACACAGATACGCAGTATTTT. It yields the protein CASSFLAGRDYNTDTQYF.

The chain links TRBV2 to TRBJ2-3; D is unresolved. V was pared by 2 bases and J by 1 base, with 10 bases between. The CDR3 totals 15 residues. Germline values: CDR1 SNHLY, CDR2 FYNNEI. In DNA form, the CDR3 reads TGTGCCAGCAGTGAATCGGCGGCCCGCACAGATACGCAGTATTTT. This translates into CASSESAARTDTQYF.

This chain connects TRBV28 to TRBJ2-1; possibly TRBD1 for D (8 bases). CDR1 is MDHEN and CDR2 is SYDVKM in the germline V gene. The CDR3 spans 22 residues. Trimming cost V 1 base and J 3 bases, with 31 bases left between them. CDR3 loop: CASSLSQGGRSGTRVGYNEQFF. CDR3 in DNA: TGTGCCAGCAGTTTATCACAGGGGGGCAGAAGCGGGACGAGGGTAGGCTACAATGAGCAGTTCTTC.

In DNA, the CDR3 is TGTGCCAGCAGCGAAACAGGGGGCTCGTACCAAGAGACCCAGTACTTC. This codes for CASSETGGSYQETQYF. The chain links TRBV25-1 to TRBJ2-5; 9 bases align to TRBD1. The CDR3 totals 16 residues. The germline CDR1 and CDR2 sequences are MGHDK and SYGVNS. V lost 6 bases to trimming and J lost 0 bases; unmatched junction nucleotides: 8.

The gene calls are TRBV5-1 and TRBJ1-1, with 11 bases identical to TRBD1. The germline CDR1 and CDR2 sequences are SGHRS and YFSETQ. The V and J ends lost 0 bases and 2 bases, in that order; junction bases with no gene match: 6. The CDR3 has 17 residues. CDR3 sequence reads: CASSLAGQGAYNTEAFF. The DNA of the CDR3 is TGCGCCAGCAGCTTGGCCGGACAGGGGGCTTACAACACTGAAGCTTTCTTT. Based on the CDR3 plus reference TRBV5-1 and TRBJ1-1, the full variable domain is KAGVTQTPRYLIKTRGQQVTLSCSPISGHRSVSWYQQTPGQGLQFLFEYFSETQRNKGNFPGRFSGRQFSNSRSEMNVSTLELGDSALYLCASSLAGQGAYNTEAFFGQGTRLTVV.

This chain connects TRBV19 to TRBJ1-4, with TRBD1 matching over 10 bases. The trim removed 7 bases at V and 7 bases at J, leaving 21 bases unmatched. The CDR3 sequence is 19 residues long. CDR1 and CDR2 (germline): LNHDA, SQIVND (reference sequence). The CDR3 spells CASTKAPRDRGLQVEKLFF. The CDR3, as DNA: TGTGCCAGTACCAAAGCCCCCCGGGACAGGGGCCTCCAGGTTGAAAAACTGTTTTTT. The variable domain in full, completed from reference TRBV19 and TRBJ1-4, reads DGGITQSPKYLFRKEGQNVTLSCEQNLNHDAMYWYRQDPGQGLRLIYYSQIVNDFQKGDIAEGYSVSREKKESFPLTVTSAQKNPTAFYLCASTKAPRDRGLQVEKLFFGSGTQLSVL.

The genes are TRBV10-3 and TRBJ1-6; D gene unclear. V was pared by 0 bases and J by 8 bases, with 11 bases between. Per germline, CDR1 ENHRY and CDR2 SYGVKD. CDR3 length: 15 residues. The CDR3 DNA sequence: TGTGCCATCAGTGAGTCAGAGGTACGAGATTCACCCCTCCACTTT. This codes for CAISESEVRDSPLHF.

This chain links TRBV6-1 with TRBJ1-6, with D maybe TRBD1 (6 bases). The germline V gene has CDR1 MNHNS and CDR2 SASEGT. Between the trimmed V and J ends, which lost 4 bases and 7 bases, there was a span of 17 bases. The CDR3 length is 16 residues. The DNA of the CDR3 is TGTGCCAGCAGTGGCCCGTTGCAGGGGATCAATTCACCCCTCCACTTT. Translated: CASSGPLQGINSPLHF.

The chain joins TRBV18 to TRBJ1-3, with TRBD1 as a possible D gene (6 bases). CDR3 size: 17 residues. CDR1 is KGHSH, CDR2 LQKENI, per germline. V was trimmed by 7 bases and J by 0 bases, leaving 19 bases between them. This CDR3 reads CASLRRGASSSGNTIYF. For the CDR3, the DNA is TGTGCCAGCTTGCGACGGGGGGCCTCGAGCTCTGGAAACACCATATATTTT.

This clone was counted only a few times. V usage is TRBV28 and J usage is TRBJ1-2; D is possibly TRBD1 (6 bases). Trimming shortened V by 4 bases and J by 5 bases, and 17 bases separated the two germline ends. Germline loops: CDR1 MDHEN, CDR2 SYDVKM. The CDR3 is made up of 15 amino acids. The CDR3 bases are TGTGCCAGCAGTTCCCCAGGACAGTACCCTTATGGCTACACCTTC. It is translated as CASSSPGQYPYGYTF.

The V and J genes are TRBV9 and TRBJ2-7; possible D gene TRBD2, 6 bases. Germline values: CDR1 SGDLS, CDR2 YYNGEE. There are 15 residues in the CDR3. The V and J ends lost 3 bases and 0 bases respectively, with 13 bases between them. The CDR3 is CASSAGLPPSYEQYF. CDR3 DNA: TGTGCCAGCAGCGCGGGACTCCCGCCCTCCTACGAGCAGTACTTC.

The chain employs TRBV10-3 and TRBJ1-1; maybe TRBD1 (5 bases). Trimming removed 1 base from V and 5 bases from J, with 8 bases in between. CDR1 ENHRY and CDR2 SYGVKD come from the germline V gene. The length of the CDR3 is 13 residues. In nucleotides, the CDR3 is TGTGCCATCAGTGAGTTCGGGGGTACTGAAGCTTTCTTT. It translates to CAISEFGGTEAFF.

The chain links TRBV6-1 to TRBJ1-4, with 9 bases fitting TRBD1. The V and J ends lost 6 bases and 5 bases, in that order; junction bases with no gene match: 10. The CDR3 is 16 amino acids. In germline, CDR1 is MNHNS, CDR2 SASEGT. CDR3 loop: CASSELTGTGNEKLFF. The CDR3 DNA is TGTGCCAGCAGCGAACTGACCGGGACAGGGAATGAAAAACTGTTTTTT.

This chain uses TRBV7-8 with TRBJ1-2; 9 bases fit TRBD1. The CDR3 spans 17 residues. The J segment lost 6 bases and the V segment lost 4 bases, leaving 15 bases of the junction unmatched. Germline V gene sequence: CDR1 SGHVS, CDR2 FQNEAQ. The CDR3 spells CASSSRNLGQGTNGYTF. The CDR3, as DNA: TGTGCCAGCAGCTCGCGCAATCTGGGACAGGGAACGAATGGCTACACCTTC.

The chain joins TRBV28 to TRBJ2-3, with D possibly matching TRBD2 (7 bases). Germline values: CDR1 MDHEN, CDR2 SYDVKM. The V end lost 7 bases, the J end lost 3 bases, and 17 bases lay between the germline ends. The CDR3 extends over 15 amino acids. This CDR3 is CASIDLRGATDTQYF. CDR3 in DNA: TGTGCCAGCATCGACCTACGGGGGGCGACAGATACGCAGTATTTT.

There are a few counts of this clone. The chain recombines TRBV5-1 with TRBJ2-7; the D gene is possibly TRBD2 (6 bases). The CDR3 covers 14 residues. Trimming left V 0 bases short and J 4 bases short, with 11 bases between. CDR1 and CDR2 (germline): SGHRS, YFSETQ. CDR3 protein: CASSLATGGYEQYF. CDR3 nucleotides: TGCGCCAGCAGCTTGGCCACTGGGGGGTACGAGCAGTACTTC.

The chain has TRBV30 and TRBJ1-5; the D gene is possibly TRBD1 (6 bases). V lost 1 base and J 7 bases, leaving 11 bases between the germline ends. The CDR3 sequence is 13 residues long. CDR1 GTSNPN and CDR2 SVGIG come from the germline V gene (reference sequence). The CDR3 here is CAWSGGGDQPQHF. CDR3 sequence (DNA): TGTGCCTGGAGTGGAGGGGGGGACCAGCCCCAGCATTTT.

DNA of the CDR3: TGCGCCAGCAGCCAAGAGCCGGGAGTTTCCTACAATGAGCAGTTCTTC. Its translation is CASSQEPGVSYNEQFF. The genes are TRBV4-1 and TRBJ2-1, with a weak D call TRBD2 (6 bases). Germline V lookup: CDR1 MGHRA, CDR2 YSYEKL. The CDR3 is 16 residues long. Deletions cut 0 bases from V and 1 base from J, with 10 bases between.

The chain joins TRBV29-1 to TRBJ1-1, with D possibly TRBD1 on 5 matching bases. The V and J ends lost 5 bases and 3 bases respectively, with 10 bases between them. Germline assignment: CDR1 SQVTM and CDR2 ANQGSEA. There are 12 residues in the CDR3. CDR3 residues: CSVTAGDTEAFF. CDR3 nucleotides: TGCAGCGTTACCGCGGGGGACACTGAAGCTTTCTTT.

The rearrangement joins TRBV7-3 to TRBJ1-5; no clear D. Looked up from germline, CDR1 is SGHTA and CDR2 is FQGTGA. The CDR3 totals 16 residues. Trimming pared 5 bases from V and 1 base from J, leaving 15 bases between. For the CDR3, the DNA is TGTGCCAGCAGCCGCACCCTGGAGGACAGCAATCAGCCCCAGCATTTT. Translated: CASSRTLEDSNQPQHF.